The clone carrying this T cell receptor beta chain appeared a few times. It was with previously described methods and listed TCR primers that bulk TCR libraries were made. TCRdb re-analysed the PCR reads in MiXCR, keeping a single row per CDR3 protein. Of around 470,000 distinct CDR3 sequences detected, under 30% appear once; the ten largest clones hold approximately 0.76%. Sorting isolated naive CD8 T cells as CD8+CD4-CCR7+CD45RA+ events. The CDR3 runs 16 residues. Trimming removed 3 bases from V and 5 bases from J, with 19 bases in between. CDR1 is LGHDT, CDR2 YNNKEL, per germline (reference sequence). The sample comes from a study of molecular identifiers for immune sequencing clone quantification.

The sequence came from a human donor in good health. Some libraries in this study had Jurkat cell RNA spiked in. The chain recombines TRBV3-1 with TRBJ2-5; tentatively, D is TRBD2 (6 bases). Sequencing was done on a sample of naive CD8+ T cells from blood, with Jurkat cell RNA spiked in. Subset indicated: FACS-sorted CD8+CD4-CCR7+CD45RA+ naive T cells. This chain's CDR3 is CASSHPSGRGVETQYF. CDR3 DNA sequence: TGTGCCAGCAGCCATCCTTCCGGGAGAGGGGTTGAGACCCAGTACTTC.